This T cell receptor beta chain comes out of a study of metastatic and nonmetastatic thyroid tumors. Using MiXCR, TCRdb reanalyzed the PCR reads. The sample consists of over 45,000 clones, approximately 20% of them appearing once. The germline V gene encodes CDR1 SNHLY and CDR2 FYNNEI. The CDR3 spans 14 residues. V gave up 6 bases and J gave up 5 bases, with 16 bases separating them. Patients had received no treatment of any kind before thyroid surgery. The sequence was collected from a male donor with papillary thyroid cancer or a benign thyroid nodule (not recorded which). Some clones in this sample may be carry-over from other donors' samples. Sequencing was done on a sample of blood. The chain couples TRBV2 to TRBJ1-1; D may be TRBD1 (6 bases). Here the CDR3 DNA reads TGTGCCAGCAGGATAACAGGGAGGGAAACTGAAGCTTTCTTT. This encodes CASRITGRETEAFF.